These 11 T cell receptor beta chains originate from one sample sequenced in a study of neurological immune-mediated disorders. TCRdb recomputed calls from the 5' RACE reads with MiXCR, one row per CDR3 protein. The data hold over 50,000 distinct CDR3 sequences, with over 5% observed a single time. Sequencing was carried out using PBMCs. These receptors were obtained from a human donor with multiple sclerosis. The donor label of this sample is uncertain.

This clonotype was seen many times. The gene calls are TRBV7-8 and TRBJ1-5; D may be TRBD1 (6 bases). Germline-derived CDR1 and CDR2 are SGHVS and FQNEAQ. Trimming removed 1 base from V and 0 bases from J, with 13 bases in between. This CDR3 is built from 17 residues. CDR3 sequence (DNA): TGTGCCAGCAGCTTAGAGGACAGAGCTTATAGCAATCAGCCCCAGCATTTT. It yields the protein CASSLEDRAYSNQPQHF.

This chain links TRBV20-1 with TRBJ2-2; 7 bases agree with TRBD2. This CDR3 has 13 residues. V was pared by 6 bases and J by 6 bases, with 7 bases of the junction left unmatched. Germline V gene sequence: CDR1 DFQATT, CDR2 SNEGSKA (reference sequence). As DNA, the CDR3 is TGCAGTGCGCGAAGCGGGGAATCCGGGGAGCTGTTTTTT. Residues: CSARSGESGELFF.

The sample holds a few counts of this clonotype. J is TRBJ1-2 and V is TRBV10-2, with D tentatively TRBD1 (6 bases). The V end lost 2 bases, the J end lost 8 bases, and 15 bases lay between the germline ends. Germline lookup yields CDR1 WSHSY and CDR2 SAAADI. The CDR3 length is 14 residues. CDR3 region: CASSETGPSAGYTF. Written as DNA, the CDR3 is TGCGCCAGCAGTGAGACAGGGCCCTCTGCGGGCTACACCTTC.

This clonotype appeared many times. DNA for the CDR3: TGCGCCAGCAGCTTGGTGAGGGGCGAGACTGAAGCTTTCTTT. As protein: CASSLVRGETEAFF. The rearrangement uses TRBV5-1 and TRBJ1-1; TRBD1 is a possible D gene (5 bases). V gave up 0 bases and J gave up 5 bases, with 11 bases separating them. From germline, CDR1 is SGHRS and CDR2 YFSETQ. The CDR3 has 14 residues.

This chain joins TRBV12-5 and TRBJ2-5, with 8 positions matching TRBD1. Germline lookup yields CDR1 LGHNT and CDR2 FRNRAP. CDR3 length equals 16 residues. J lost 4 bases, V lost 6 bases, and 13 bases had no gene match. CDR3 DNA sequence: TGTGCTAGTGGCCCCAGACAGGGGTTCCCTCGAGAGACCCAGTACTTC. Encoded protein: CASGPRQGFPRETQYF. The variable domain in full, completed from reference TRBV12-5 and TRBJ2-5, reads DARVTQTPRHKVTEMGQEVTMRCQPILGHNTVFWYRQTMMQGLELLAYFRNRAPLDDSGMPKDRFSAEMPDATLATLKIQPSEPRDSAVYFCASGPRQGFPRETQYFGPGTRLLVL.

In its sample, this clonotype was seen many times. The V and J genes are TRBV11-2 and TRBJ2-7, with no clear D. The V end lost 6 bases, the J end lost 2 bases, and 14 bases lay between the germline ends. This CDR3 is built from 14 residues. Germline-derived CDR1 and CDR2 are SGHAT and FQNNGV. The CDR3 sequence: CASRLTFVTYEQYF. The CDR3 DNA is TGTGCCAGCAGGTTAACGTTTGTCACCTACGAGCAGTACTTC.

This clonotype has a count of ten or more. This chain connects TRBV5-1 to TRBJ2-2, with TRBD2 as a possible D gene (6 bases). CDR1 and CDR2 from the germline V gene are SGHRS and YFSETQ. This CDR3 is 15 amino acids long. With 4 bases removed from V and 4 bases from J, the gap between germline ends came to 14 bases. The CDR3 reads CASSPRRDATGELFF. The CDR3 nucleotides read TGCGCCAGCAGCCCGAGGCGGGATGCCACCGGGGAGCTGTTTTTT.

This clonotype was observed at least ten times. The CDR3 sequence: CSASENQETQYF. The CDR3 nucleotides read TGCAGTGCTAGCGAAAATCAAGAGACCCAGTACTTC. The J gene is TRBJ2-5, the V gene TRBV20-1; D is unclear. This CDR3 is 12 amino acids long. V was cut by 3 bases and J by 2 bases, with 7 bases left in between. Germline V CDR1 and CDR2: DFQATT, SNEGSKA (reference sequence).

This clonotype appeared many times. The chain uses TRBV5-1 and TRBJ1-3, with D possibly matching TRBD1 (6 bases). This CDR3 is built from 14 residues. V was cut by 0 bases and J by 2 bases, with 6 bases left in between. Germline values: CDR1 SGHRS, CDR2 YFSETQ. As DNA, the CDR3 is TGCGCCAGCAGCTTGGGACAGGCTGGAAACACCATATATTTT. This sequence encodes CASSLGQAGNTIYF.

In its sample, this clonotype was seen many times. This chain connects TRBV7-9 to TRBJ1-1; 12 bases are shared with TRBD1. Trimming removed 5 bases from V and 5 bases from J; junction bases left unmatched: 24. This CDR3 has 21 residues. Germline V gene data show CDR1 as SEHNR and CDR2 as FQNEAQ (reference sequence). For the CDR3, the DNA is TGTGCCAGCAGCCCCAAGCCCCGGGACAGGGGGCACTTGGGTCTTTGGACTGAAGCTTTCTTT. Its translation: CASSPKPRDRGHLGLWTEAFF.

In this sample, this clonotype turned up many times. This chain connects TRBV29-1 to TRBJ1-1, with D perhaps matching TRBD1 (5 bases). There are 14 residues in the CDR3. V shed 2 bases and J shed 0 bases, with 10 bases lying between them. Germline V CDR1 and CDR2: SQVTM, ANQGSEA. The DNA of the CDR3 is TGCAGCGTTGAACGCCGGGGACTGAACACTGAAGCTTTCTTT. Translated: CSVERRGLNTEAFF.